The present T cell receptor (beta chain) was sequenced within a study of T-cell reconstitution after alpha-beta-depleted transplantation in children. Regarding the study as a whole: Roughly two months post-transplant, alpha-beta T cells reportedly originated from several hundred graft clones that had expanded. The study traced high day-60 TCRbeta diversity in some patients to surviving recipient T cells and thymic progenitors.

This CDR3 is 15 amino acids long. Trimming pared 6 bases from V and 0 bases from J, leaving 11 bases between. Per the germline V gene, CDR1 is SNHLY and CDR2 is FYNNEI. Of note for this clonotype: Antigen specificity is unknown.

Preparation of the TCRbeta library involved a method that used unique molecular identifiers. From the PCR reads, TCRdb called clonotypes with MiXCR, one entry per CDR3 protein. The table has 530,000 or so distinct CDR3 sequences, approximately 30% seen once; the top ten hold 36%. This sequence originates from a boy in the first two years of life with Wiskott-Aldrich syndrome, due to receive a stem cell transplant. This sequence joins TRBV2 and TRBJ2-2; tentatively, D is TRBD2 (5 bases). Here the sequenced sample was PBMCs, taken before TCRalphabeta/CD19-depleted stem cell transplant. CDR3 nucleotide sequence: TGTGCCAGCAGCCTGAGGGTATCGAACACCGGGGAGCTGTTTTTT. It codes for CASSLRVSNTGELFF.